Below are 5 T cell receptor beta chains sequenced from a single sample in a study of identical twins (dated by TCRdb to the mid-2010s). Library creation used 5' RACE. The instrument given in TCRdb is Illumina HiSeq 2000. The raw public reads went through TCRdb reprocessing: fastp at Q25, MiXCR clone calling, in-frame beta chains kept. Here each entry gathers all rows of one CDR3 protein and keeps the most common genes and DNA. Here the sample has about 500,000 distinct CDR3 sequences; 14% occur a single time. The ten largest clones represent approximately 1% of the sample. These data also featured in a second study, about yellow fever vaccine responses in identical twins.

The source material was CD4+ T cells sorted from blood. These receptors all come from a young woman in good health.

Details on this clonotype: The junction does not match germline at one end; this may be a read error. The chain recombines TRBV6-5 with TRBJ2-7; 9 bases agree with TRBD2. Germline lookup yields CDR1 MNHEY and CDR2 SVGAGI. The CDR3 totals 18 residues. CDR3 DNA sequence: TGTGCCAGTAGTTACTCGACGGGGGGGGTAGCGGGAGTCTACGAGCAGTACTTC. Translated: CASSYSTGGVAGVYEQYF.

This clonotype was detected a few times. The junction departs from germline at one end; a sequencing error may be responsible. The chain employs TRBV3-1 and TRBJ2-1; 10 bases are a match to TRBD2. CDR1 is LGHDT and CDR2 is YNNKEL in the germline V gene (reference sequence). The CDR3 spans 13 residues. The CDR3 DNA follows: TGTGCCTGCAGGACTAGCGGAAACAATGAGCAGTTCTTC. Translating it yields CACRTSGNNEQFF.

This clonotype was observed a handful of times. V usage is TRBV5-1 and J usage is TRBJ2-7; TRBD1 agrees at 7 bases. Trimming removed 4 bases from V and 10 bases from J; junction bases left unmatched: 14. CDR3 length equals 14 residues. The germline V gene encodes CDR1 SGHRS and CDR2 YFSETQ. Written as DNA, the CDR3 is TGCGCCAGCAGCAATACGACAGGGACCTCCCGACAGTACTTC. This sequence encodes CASSNTTGTSRQYF.

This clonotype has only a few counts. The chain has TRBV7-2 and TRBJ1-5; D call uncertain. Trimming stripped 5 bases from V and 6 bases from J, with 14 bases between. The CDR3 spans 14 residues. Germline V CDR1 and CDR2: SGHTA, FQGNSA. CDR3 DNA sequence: TGTGCCAGCAGCCTATGGGAGACCGGTCAGCCCCAGCATTTT. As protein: CASSLWETGQPQHF.

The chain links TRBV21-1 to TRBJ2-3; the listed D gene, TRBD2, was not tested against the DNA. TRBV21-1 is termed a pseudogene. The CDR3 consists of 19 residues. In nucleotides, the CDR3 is TGTGCCAGCAGCAAAGCGCTCAGGACTAGCGGGGGGTACACAGATACGCAGTATTTT. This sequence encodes CASSKALRTSGGYTDTQYF.